A single sample gave rise to the 22 T cell receptor delta chains below, sequenced in a study of γδ T cells in repeated Plasmodium falciparum infection. TCRdb re-analyzed the multiplex PCR reads via CATT. The data show under 65,000 delta-chain clones, around 1.7% seen once. Bulk repertoires came from Vgamma9/Vdelta2+ or Vdelta2-negative gammadelta T cells flow-sorted from PBMC. The sequenced material came from gamma-delta T cells from blood. The receptors stem from a pool of human donors (malaria-infected and uninfected, not separated).

This clone appeared many times. TCRdb's listed protein matches a much larger clone and diverges from this DNA's translation at residue 9, likely through a read error; the protein shown comes from the DNA. The chain recombines TRDV1 with TRDJ1, with TRDD3 matching 10 bases. CDR3 length: 25 amino acids. V shed 3 bases and J 2 bases; nucleotides not matched to a gene: 33. Germline lookup yields CDR1 TSWWSYY and CDR2 QGS. The CDR3 DNA follows: TGTGCTCTTGGGGACTCTCCTACAATGGAACCCCAACCCCGTACTGGGGGATTACCAACCGATAAACTCATCTTT. Protein: CALGDSPTMEPQPRTGGLPTDKLIF.

A note on this clone: The mismatch at residue 9 between this DNA's translation and the TCRdb protein of a much larger clone likely reflects a read error; the protein shown is translated from the DNA. This rearrangement joins TRDV1 to TRDJ1; D is perhaps TRDD3 (5 bases). Germline V gene lookup returns CDR1 TSWWSYY and CDR2 QGS. The V end was cut by 0 bases, the J end by 7 bases, with 18 bases between. CDR3 size: 16 residues. As DNA, the CDR3 is TGTGCTCTTGGGGAACTTTCGGCTGAGGGATCCTCTAAACTCATCTTT. Translation gives CALGELSAEGSSKLIF.

This clone was seen a handful of times. A read error likely explains why the TCRdb protein, taken from a much larger clone, differs from this DNA's translation at residue 8; the protein shown is translated from the DNA. V and J are TRDV2 and TRDJ1; maybe TRDD3 (5 bases). Because TCRdb records no J gene, it was assigned here through a match of the DNA to germline. CDR1 GEAIGNYY and CDR2 EKD come from the germline V gene. CDR3 size: 19 residues. V shed 2 bases and J shed 3 bases, with 27 bases lying between them. The CDR3, as DNA: TGTGCCTGTGACATCGGGGGCTATGGGAAGGATTATGACGCCGATAAACTCATCTTT. Its protein is CACDIGGYGKDYDADKLIF.

This clone was found a few times. A far more abundant clone sits one base away, making this likely a read error. The sample has other DNA sequences that encode this CDR3 too. The chain carries TRDV1 and TRDJ1; TRDD3 might be the D (5 bases). No J gene is reported in TCRdb; it was inferred here by comparing the DNA with germline. V dropped 0 bases and J dropped 0 bases, with 26 bases sitting between them. The V gene's germline CDR1 is TSWWSYY and CDR2 QGS. This CDR3 region has 21 residues. CDR3 bases: TGTGCTCTTGGGGAACTAGAGGAAGTGCCCATGCCTTACTGGTACACCGATAAACTCATCTTT. This codes for CALGELEEVPMPYWYTDKLIF.

This clone occurred many times. The gene calls are TRDV3 and TRDJ1; the D call may be TRDD2 or TRDD3 (6 bases each). Deletions cut 2 bases from V and 9 bases from J, with 31 bases between. Germline assignment: CDR1 TVYSNPD and CDR2 GDNSRS (reference sequence). This CDR3 has 17 residues. The CDR3 loop reads CAFPRRGSYVAIRQLIF. As DNA, the CDR3 is TGTGCCTTTCCACGGAGGGGCTCCTACGTTGCGATACGCCAACTCATCTTT. Variable domain in full (rest from reference TRDV3 and TRDJ1): CDKVTQSSPDQTVASGSEVVLLCTYDTVYSNPDLFWYRIRPDYSFQFVFYGDNSRSEGADFTQGRFSVKHILTQKAFHLVISPVRTEDSATYYCAFPRRGSYVAIRQLIFGKGTRVTVEP.

A few counts support this clone. A far larger clone differs by one base, so this is likely a read error. This specimen includes other DNA sequences encoding the same CDR3. The rearrangement links TRDV1 to TRDJ1, with D hard to call. TCRdb supplies no J gene; here it was assigned by aligning the nucleotide sequence to germline. Germline V CDR1 and CDR2: TSWWSYY, QGS. V was pared by 4 bases and J by 4 bases, with 10 bases between. The CDR3 runs 13 residues. The CDR3 sequence is CALGASPHDKLIF. In nucleotides, the CDR3 is TGTGCTCTTGGGGCCTCGCCCCACGATAAACTCATCTTT.

This clone turned up a few times. The protein in TCRdb stems from a much larger clone and differs at residue 15 from this DNA's translation, likely a read error; here the protein is translated from the DNA. The chain uses TRDV3 and TRDJ4; TRDD3 agrees at 7 bases. CDR1 is TVYSNPD, CDR2 GDNSRS, per germline (reference sequence). The CDR3 contains 20 residues. J lost 3 bases, V lost 1 base, and 29 bases had no gene match. The CDR3 DNA is TGTGCCTTTAAAGGTCCCCGCCAGAAGTGGCTGGGGGGAGCCCAGGGACCCCTGATCTTT. This translates into CAFKGPRQKWLGGAQGPLIF.

This clone was picked up many times. The protein recorded in TCRdb matches a much larger clone and deviates from this DNA's translation at residue 14, suggesting a read error; the protein here is obtained by translating the DNA. This chain links TRDV2 with TRDJ1, with TRDD3 identical over 8 bases. The CDR3 loop spans 17 amino acids. The germline CDR1 and CDR2 sequences are GEAIGNYY and EKD. CDR3 region: CACDTERGYFRTDELIF. CDR3 nucleotides: TGTGCCTGTGACACCGAGAGGGGATACTTTCGGACCGATGAACTCATCTTT.

About this clone itself: TCRdb has a much larger clone's protein, which differs at residue 10 from the translation of this DNA, likely because of a read error; what is shown is the protein translated from the DNA. The CDR3 spells CAYRSPEVPTHWGIEGEDTDKLIF. CDR3 DNA: TGTGCTTATAGAAGCCCGGAGGTTCCTACGCACTGGGGGATTGAGGGTGAGGACACCGATAAACTCATCTTT. This rearrangement joins TRAV38-2/DV8 to TRDJ1; TRDD3 agrees at 10 bases. Germline matching of the DNA provided the J gene here, since TCRdb leaves it blank. CDR1 and CDR2 (germline): TSESDYY, QEAYKQQN. The CDR3 sequence is 24 residues long. J lost 0 bases, V lost 5 bases, and 31 bases had no gene match.

Turning to this clone: This DNA's translation and the protein TCRdb lists, from a much larger clone, do not match at residue 9, likely due to a read error; the protein shown is translated from the DNA. The rearrangement links TRDV1 to TRDJ1, with 13 positions matching TRDD3. V lost 3 bases and J lost 2; bases outside the gene matches: 18. Germline CDR1 is TSWWSYY and CDR2 is QGS. The length of the CDR3 is 21 residues. The CDR3 spells CALGEVRGRLGDTPGTDKLIF. CDR3 bases: TGTGCTCTTGGGGAGGTTAGGGGTAGACTGGGGGATACGCCGGGGACCGATAAACTCATCTTT.

This clone has ten or more counts. TCRdb assigns this DNA the protein of a much larger clone, which departs from its translation at residue 15; this likely reflects a read error, and the protein shown comes from translating the DNA. This sequence joins TRDV2 and TRDJ1, with D possibly matching TRDD3 (6 bases). This CDR3 has 18 amino acids. The germline V gene has CDR1 GEAIGNYY and CDR2 EKD. In nucleotides, the CDR3 is TGTGCCTGTGACACCGTCCGGGGGACCCAATTGTACACCGATCAACTCATCTTT. It encodes CACDTVRGTQLYTDQLIF.

This clone was detected only a few times. TCRdb has a much larger clone's protein, which differs at residue 3 from the translation of this DNA, likely because of a read error; what is shown is the protein translated from the DNA. This chain uses TRDV1 with TRDJ1, with TRDD3 as a possible D gene (6 bases). Germline CDR1 and CDR2: TSWWSYY and QGS. The CDR3 has 19 residues. CDR3 sequence: CAPGEGVPRGVVCTDKLIF. The DNA for the CDR3 is TGTGCTCCTGGGGAAGGGGTCCCACGCGGTGTTGTATGTACCGATAAACTCATCTTT.

In the case of this clone: TCRdb's protein, taken from a much larger clone, differs from this DNA's translation at residue 8, likely owing to a read error; the protein displayed comes from the DNA. The DNA of the CDR3 is TGTGCTCTTGGGGTCAGCACCAGTCCTCCTACTGGGGTAGGGTACACCGATAAACTCATCTTT. This gives the protein CALGVSTSPPTGVGYTDKLIF. The chain is built from TRDV1 and TRDJ1; maybe TRDD3 (7 bases). The J gene is absent in TCRdb and was assigned here via DNA matching to germline. This CDR3 contains 21 residues. Trimming pared 4 bases from V and 0 bases from J, leaving 30 bases between. Germline CDR1 TSWWSYY, CDR2 QGS.

In this sample, this clone turned up many times. TCRdb assigns this DNA the protein of a much larger clone, which departs from its translation at residue 4; this likely reflects a read error, and the protein shown comes from translating the DNA. The CDR3 DNA is TGTGCCTGTGTCACCGAAGGTTGGACGTACACCGATAAACTCATCTTT. This encodes CACVTEGWTYTDKLIF. The J gene is TRDJ1, the V gene TRDV2; no reliable D call. Germline loops: CDR1 GEAIGNYY, CDR2 EKD. This CDR3 contains 16 residues.

There are many counts of this clone. This DNA's translation differs at residue 7 from TCRdb's protein, which comes from a much larger clone; a read error is likely, and the protein shown is translated from the DNA. V and J are TRDV3 and TRDJ1, with 9 bases matching TRDD3. This CDR3 is built from 16 residues. Germline V gene lookup returns CDR1 TVYSNPD and CDR2 GDNSRS (reference sequence). The V gene end was trimmed by 1 base and the J gene end by 1 base; junction bases not matched to a gene: 10. CDR3 DNA: TGTGCCTTTACCTTCCCTCGGGGGATACCCACCGATAAACTCATCTTT. It translates to CAFTFPRGIPTDKLIF.

This clone was recorded at least ten times. The chain recombines TRDV3 with TRDJ1; 8 bases are shared with TRDD3. The CDR3 covers 19 residues. Germline lookup yields CDR1 TVYSNPD and CDR2 GDNSRS (reference sequence). V gave up 0 bases and J gave up 0 bases; unmatched junction bases: 18. The DNA for the CDR3 is TGTGCCTTTAGCTCGTCTTCGTTTGGGGGATGTTGGCACACCGATAAACTCATCTTT. It is translated as CAFSSSSFGGCWHTDKLIF.

This clone was detected a few times. The TCRdb record carries a much larger clone's protein, which differs from this DNA's translation at residue 18; a read error is the likely cause, and the protein listed here is the DNA translation. This chain uses TRDV1 with TRDJ1; 9 bases line up with TRDD3. The CDR3 is 28 amino acids. CDR1 TSWWSYY and CDR2 QGS come from the germline V gene. J lost 0 bases, V lost 0 bases, and 38 bases had no gene match. CDR3 bases: TGTGCTCTTGGGGAACTTAGTCATGGGTTCCTAAGGGAGCCGTACTGGGGGACACGTAGGGCGTACACCGATAAACTCATCTTT. It translates to CALGELSHGFLREPYWGTRRAYTDKLIF.

The sample holds a few counts of this clone. A far larger clone is a single base away, which makes a read error likely. Different DNA sequences within this sample yield the same CDR3. The chain uses TRAV38-2/DV8 and TRDJ1, with TRDD3 identical over 12 bases. The J gene was not available in TCRdb and was assigned here by matching the DNA to germline segments. The CDR3 has 19 amino acids. The germline V gene has CDR1 TSESDYY and CDR2 QEAYKQQN. J lost 3 bases, V lost 2 bases, and 14 bases had no gene match. CDR3 nucleotide sequence: TGTGCTTATAGGAGTGCGCACTGGGGGATACAATTTAGGGCCGATAAACTCATCTTT. It yields the protein CAYRSAHWGIQFRADKLIF.

The table lists this clone with many counts. This DNA's translation and the protein TCRdb lists, from a much larger clone, do not match at residue 9, likely due to a read error; the protein shown is translated from the DNA. At the DNA level, this CDR3 is encoded by other sequences in the same sample as well. The V and J genes are TRDV3 and TRDJ1; 12 bases match TRDD3. The ends lost 2 bases at V and 1 base at J; junction bases unmatched: 17. This CDR3 spans 19 amino acids. The germline CDR1 and CDR2 sequences are TVYSNPD and GDNSRS (reference sequence). CDR3 DNA sequence: TGTGCCTTTGCGCCTTCCTACGGAGCTGGGGGATACGTCACCGATAAACTCATCTTT. Its translation is CAFAPSYGAGGYVTDKLIF.

Points on this clone: TCRdb's protein, taken from a much larger clone, differs from this DNA's translation at residue 4, likely owing to a read error; the protein displayed comes from the DNA. The V and J genes are TRDV1 and TRDJ1; 11 nucleotides line up with TRDD3. The J gene is not listed in TCRdb, so it was assigned here from a DNA match to germline. Germline CDR1 TSWWSYY, CDR2 QGS. With 7 bases clipped from V and 0 bases from J, the junction kept 22 bases outside the gene matches. The CDR3 sequence is 21 residues long. DNA for the CDR3: TGTGCTCTTGTACGAGTCTGGGGGATACAGGCCCGAGGGGCTTACACCGATAAACTCATCTTT. Amino acid sequence: CALVRVWGIQARGAYTDKLIF.

This clone was detected only a few times. With only one base between it and a far larger clone, this is likely a read error. Other DNA sequences in the sample encode the same CDR3. The J gene is TRDJ1, the V gene TRDV3, with 13 bases that match TRDD3. The germline gives CDR1 TVYSNPD, CDR2 GDNSRS (reference sequence). Losses at the gene ends were 1 base for V and 2 bases for J; bases not matched to a gene: 22. CDR3 size: 21 residues. CDR3 DNA: TGTGCCTTTAAGGCCTACCCCCGTACTGGGGGATACGCGCGTCGAACCGATAAACTCATCTTT. It translates to CAFKAYPRTGGYARRTDKLIF.

This clone was seen a few times. The protein recorded in TCRdb matches a much larger clone and deviates from this DNA's translation at residue 6, suggesting a read error; the protein here is obtained by translating the DNA. The chain is built from TRDV1 and TRDJ1; 10 bases map to TRDD3. Unmatched junction bases numbered 23, after V lost 4 bases and J lost 3 bases. The CDR3 has 21 residues. Germline loops: CDR1 TSWWSYY, CDR2 QGS. The CDR3 DNA reads as TGTGCTCTTGGGGCATCTCCTTCGAAGGTTGGGGGATACAGGTACGCCGATAAACTCATCTTT. Translating it yields CALGASPSKVGGYRYADKLIF.